This T cell receptor beta chain derives from a study of blood T cells in healthy people across ages. Study-wide results and limits: Significant beta diversity loss was already apparent by age approximately 42, declining roughly linearly.

As regards this clonotype: Its matching antigen is unknown.

Trimming shortened V by 8 bases and J by 1 base, and 11 bases separated the two germline ends. The germline V gene encodes CDR1 MNHNS and CDR2 SASEGT. This CDR3 has 13 residues. Together with a sample-barcoded 5' primer, a J-beta primer mix was included in a second PCR lasting about 7 to 11 cycles. From the 5' RACE reads, TCRdb called clonotypes with MiXCR, one entry per CDR3 protein. The sample consists of about 800,000 distinct CDR3 sequences, more than 20% of them appearing once. This sample also belongs to another study, concerning T cells of mothers and their children. That paper notes: Researchers put all of the extracted RNA into cDNA synthesis, using roughly 1.5 ug per 15 ul.

The chain couples TRBV6-1 to TRBJ2-5; weak D call: TRBD2 (5 bases). The sample was blood. The receptor was derived from a boy between 10 and 17 years old in good health. CDR3 sequence: CASGREFQETQYF. CDR3 coding DNA: TGTGCCAGCGGTAGGGAGTTCCAAGAGACCCAGTACTTC.